This entry describes one TCR beta chain. Its matching antigen is unknown. The sample contains more than one DNA sequence encoding this CDR3. Trimming removed 2 bases from V and 8 bases from J, with 9 bases in between. Germline V gene lookup returns CDR1 MGHRA and CDR2 YSYEKL. The CDR3 consists of 12 residues. This specimen belongs to a study of multiple sclerosis patients with progressive multifocal leukoencephalopathy. The study, taken as a whole, reports: Preferential TRBV-TRBJ pairings or common gene usage were not detected at PML.

Repertoires were generated with immunoSEQ multiplex PCR, while TCRdb's copy carries only in-frame clones and drops some. The sample carries 25,000 to 35,000 clones, over 80% recorded once. The time point: time of PML onset. After about 16 to 60 months on natalizumab, the natalizumab-treated patients developed PML. The rearrangement uses TRBV4-1 and TRBJ1-2, with D hard to call. The sequences come from PBMCs, collected from a patient treated with natalizumab. This sequence originates from a woman between 40 and 55 years old with progressive multifocal leukoencephalopathy. The CDR3 region is CASSQSGRGYTF. The CDR3 nucleotides read TGCGCCAGCAGCCAAAGTGGGCGGGGCTACACCTTC.